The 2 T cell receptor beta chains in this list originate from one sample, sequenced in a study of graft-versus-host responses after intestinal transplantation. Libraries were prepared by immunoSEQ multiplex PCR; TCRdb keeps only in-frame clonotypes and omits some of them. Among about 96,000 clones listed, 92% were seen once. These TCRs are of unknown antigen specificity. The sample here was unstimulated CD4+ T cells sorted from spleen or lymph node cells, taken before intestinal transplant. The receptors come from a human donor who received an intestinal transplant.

CDR3 nucleotide sequence: TGCAGCGTCCATTCCGGGACAGCCCTAAGGATATCCGCGAACACCGGGGAGCTGTTTTTT. This sequence encodes CSVHSGTALRISANTGELFF. The chain is built from TRBV29-1 and TRBJ2-2, with 7 bases identical to TRBD1. The CDR3 spans 20 residues. Per germline, CDR1 SQVTM and CDR2 ANQGSEA. V trimming: 6 bases; J trimming: 0 bases; junction bases outside the gene matches: 22.

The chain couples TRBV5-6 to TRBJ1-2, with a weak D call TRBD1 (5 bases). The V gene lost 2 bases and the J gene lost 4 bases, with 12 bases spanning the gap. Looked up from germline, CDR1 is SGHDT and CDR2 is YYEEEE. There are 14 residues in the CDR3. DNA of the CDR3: TGTGCCAGCAGCTTCAGAGCAGGGCTCTATGGCTACACCTTC. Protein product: CASSFRAGLYGYTF.